This paragraph reports one T cell receptor beta chain. Its antigen is not known. This entry belongs to a study of PD-L1 blockade in urothelial cancer. As for the study in general: Blood samples contained a median about 150,000 T cells.

Study results and limitations: A below-median TCR clonality in blood before treatment predicted better survival. Greater 3-week expansion of tumor-associated blood clones was recorded for durable-benefit patients.

PCRs each included synthetic TCR analog templates spiked in. The data were produced by immunoSEQ multiplex PCR, yet TCRdb's version contains in-frame clones alone and is incomplete. The table includes tens of thousands of clones, about four fifths detected once. The sequence came from a man in his 70s with urothelial cancer. The sample here was PBMCs, taken around atezolizumab (anti-PD-L1) treatment.

DNA of the CDR3: TGTGCCAGCTCATCGAGGACAGGGGTCAATTCACCCCTCCACTTT. It encodes CASSSRTGVNSPLHF. The gene calls are TRBV18 and TRBJ1-6; 9 positions match TRBD1. With 5 bases clipped from V and 7 bases from J, the junction kept 6 bases outside the gene matches. Germline CDR1 and CDR2: KGHSH and LQKENI. This CDR3 contains 15 residues.